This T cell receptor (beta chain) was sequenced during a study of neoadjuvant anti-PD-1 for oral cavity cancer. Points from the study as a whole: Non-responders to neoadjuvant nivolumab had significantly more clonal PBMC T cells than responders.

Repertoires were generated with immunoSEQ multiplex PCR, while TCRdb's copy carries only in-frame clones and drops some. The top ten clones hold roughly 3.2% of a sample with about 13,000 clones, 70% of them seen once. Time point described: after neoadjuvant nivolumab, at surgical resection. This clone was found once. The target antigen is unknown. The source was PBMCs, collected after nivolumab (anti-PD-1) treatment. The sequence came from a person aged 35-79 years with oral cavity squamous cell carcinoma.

The CDR3 sequence is CASSLRGNAEQFF. The CDR3 region has the DNA TGTGCCAGCAGCTTACGAGGGAACGCTGAGCAGTTCTTC. The V gene is TRBV7-3, the J gene TRBJ2-1; possibly TRBD2 for D (5 bases). Between the trimmed V and J ends, which lost 2 bases and 9 bases, there was a span of 11 bases. CDR1 and CDR2 from the germline V gene are SGHTA and FQGTGA. The CDR3 is 13 residues long.